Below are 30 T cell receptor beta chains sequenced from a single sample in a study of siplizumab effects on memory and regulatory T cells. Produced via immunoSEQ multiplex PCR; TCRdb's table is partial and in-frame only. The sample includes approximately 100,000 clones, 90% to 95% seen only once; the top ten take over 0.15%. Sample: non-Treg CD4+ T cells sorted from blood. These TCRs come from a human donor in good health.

The CDR3 coding sequence is TGTGCCAGCAGTTTTGGGACAACCTATAATTCACCCCTCCACTTT. Amino acid sequence: CASSFGTTYNSPLHF. The chain uses TRBV28 and TRBJ1-6; a weak D match, TRBD1 (6 bases). The CDR3 length is 15 residues. Germline CDR1 MDHEN, CDR2 SYDVKM. V was trimmed by 3 bases and J by 2 bases, leaving 8 bases between them.

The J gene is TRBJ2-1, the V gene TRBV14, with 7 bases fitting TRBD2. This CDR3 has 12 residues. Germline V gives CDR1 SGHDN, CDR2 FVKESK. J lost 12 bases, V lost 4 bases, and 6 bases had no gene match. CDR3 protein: CASSLGRILQFF. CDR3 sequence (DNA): TGTGCCAGCAGCCTCGGGAGGATTTTGCAGTTCTTC.

CDR3 coding DNA: TGTGCCAGCAGTTCCAGGGTTTCCTACGAGCAGTACTTC. This encodes CASSSRVSYEQYF. The gene calls are TRBV11-1 and TRBJ2-7; possible D gene TRBD1, 5 bases. Germline CDR1 is SGHAT and CDR2 is FQDESV (reference sequence). This CDR3 region has 13 residues. V was cut by 6 bases and J by 1 base, with 10 bases left in between.

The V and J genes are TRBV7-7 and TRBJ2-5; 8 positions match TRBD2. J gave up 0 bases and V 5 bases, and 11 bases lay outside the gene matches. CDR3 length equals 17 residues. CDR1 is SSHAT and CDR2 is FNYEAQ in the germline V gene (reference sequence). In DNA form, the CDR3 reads TGTGCCAGCAGCCTCGGGGTAGCGGGGAGTTACCAAGAGACCCAGTACTTC. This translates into CASSLGVAGSYQETQYF.

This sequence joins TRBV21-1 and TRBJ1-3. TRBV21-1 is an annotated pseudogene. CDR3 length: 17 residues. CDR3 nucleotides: TGTGCCAGCAGCAAAACCGGGACGCAAAGCTCTGGAAACACCATATATTTT. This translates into CASSKTGTQSSGNTIYF.

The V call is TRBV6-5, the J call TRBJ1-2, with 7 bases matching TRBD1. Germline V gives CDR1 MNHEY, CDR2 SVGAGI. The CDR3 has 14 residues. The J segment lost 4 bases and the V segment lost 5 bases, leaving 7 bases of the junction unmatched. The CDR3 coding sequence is TGTGCCAGCAGTAAGAGACAGGGTCGCTATGGCTACACCTTC. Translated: CASSKRQGRYGYTF.

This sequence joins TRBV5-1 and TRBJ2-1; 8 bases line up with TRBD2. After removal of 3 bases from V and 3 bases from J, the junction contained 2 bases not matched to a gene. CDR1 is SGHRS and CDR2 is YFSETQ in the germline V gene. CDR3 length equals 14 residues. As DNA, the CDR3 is TGCGCCAGCAGCTCGGGGGGGAACTACAATGAGCAGTTCTTC. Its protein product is CASSSGGNYNEQFF.

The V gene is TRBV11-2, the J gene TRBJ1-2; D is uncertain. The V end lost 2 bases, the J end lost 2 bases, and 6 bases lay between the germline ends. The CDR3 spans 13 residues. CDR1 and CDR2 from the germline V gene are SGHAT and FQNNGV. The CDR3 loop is CASSLPGNYGYTF. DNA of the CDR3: TGTGCCAGCAGCTTACCGGGGAACTATGGCTACACCTTC.

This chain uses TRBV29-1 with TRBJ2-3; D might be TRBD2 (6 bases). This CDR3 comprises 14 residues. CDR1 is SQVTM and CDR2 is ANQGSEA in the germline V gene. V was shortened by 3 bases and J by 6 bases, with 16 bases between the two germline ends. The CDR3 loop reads CSVDAGPFPDTQYF. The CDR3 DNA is TGCAGCGTTGATGCGGGGCCCTTCCCGGATACGCAGTATTTT.

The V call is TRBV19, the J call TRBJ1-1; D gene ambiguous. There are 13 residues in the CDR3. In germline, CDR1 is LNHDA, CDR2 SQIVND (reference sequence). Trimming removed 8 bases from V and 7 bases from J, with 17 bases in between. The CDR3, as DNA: TGTGCCAGTTGGCCCCTGGGAGCAGGTGAAGCTTTCTTT. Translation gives CASWPLGAGEAFF.

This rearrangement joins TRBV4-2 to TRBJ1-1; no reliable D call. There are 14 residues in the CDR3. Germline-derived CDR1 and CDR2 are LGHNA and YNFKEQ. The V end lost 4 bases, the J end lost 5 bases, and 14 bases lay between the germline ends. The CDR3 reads CASSPITDGTEAFF. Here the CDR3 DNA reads TGTGCCAGCAGCCCGATTACTGACGGTACTGAAGCTTTCTTT.

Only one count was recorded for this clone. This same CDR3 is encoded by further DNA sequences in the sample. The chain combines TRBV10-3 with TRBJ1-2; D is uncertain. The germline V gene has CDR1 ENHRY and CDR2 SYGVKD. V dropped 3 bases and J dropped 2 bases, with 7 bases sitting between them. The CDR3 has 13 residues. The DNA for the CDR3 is TGTGCCATCAGTGACGGCGGCAACTATGGCTACACCTTC. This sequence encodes CAISDGGNYGYTF.

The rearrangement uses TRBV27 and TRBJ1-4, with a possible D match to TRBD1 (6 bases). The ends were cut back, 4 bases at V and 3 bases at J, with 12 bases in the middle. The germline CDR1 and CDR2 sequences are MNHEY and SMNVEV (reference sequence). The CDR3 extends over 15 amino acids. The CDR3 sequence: CASSSGGAANEKLFF. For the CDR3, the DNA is TGTGCCAGCAGTTCCGGGGGGGCTGCTAATGAAAAACTGTTTTTT.

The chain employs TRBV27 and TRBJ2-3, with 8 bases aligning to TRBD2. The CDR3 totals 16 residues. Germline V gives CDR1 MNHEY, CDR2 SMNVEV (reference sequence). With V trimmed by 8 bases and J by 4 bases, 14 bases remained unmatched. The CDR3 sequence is CASGGVRAGAADTQYF. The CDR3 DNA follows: TGTGCCAGCGGGGGTGTTCGAGCGGGGGCTGCAGATACGCAGTATTTT.

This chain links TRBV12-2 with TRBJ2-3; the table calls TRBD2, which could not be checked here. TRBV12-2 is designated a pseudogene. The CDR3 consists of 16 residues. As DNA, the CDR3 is TGTGCAAGTCGCTTAGTAACTAGCGGGAGGGAAGATACGCAGTATTTT. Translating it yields CASRLVTSGREDTQYF.

CDR3 amino acids: CASSLKPLNTEAFF. In DNA form, the CDR3 reads TGTGCCAGCAGCTTAAAGCCTCTTAACACTGAAGCTTTCTTT. This rearrangement joins TRBV7-9 to TRBJ1-1; D is unclear. The CDR3 sequence is 14 residues long. Trimming removed 2 bases at V and 2 bases at J, with 9 bases between. From germline, CDR1 is SEHNR and CDR2 FQNEAQ (reference sequence).

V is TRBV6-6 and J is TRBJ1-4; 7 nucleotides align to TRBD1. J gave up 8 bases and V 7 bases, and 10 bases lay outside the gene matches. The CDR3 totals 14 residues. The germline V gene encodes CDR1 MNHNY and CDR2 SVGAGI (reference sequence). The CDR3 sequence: CASTMGRGHEKLFF. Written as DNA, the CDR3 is TGTGCCAGCACCATGGGGAGGGGGCACGAAAAACTGTTTTTT.

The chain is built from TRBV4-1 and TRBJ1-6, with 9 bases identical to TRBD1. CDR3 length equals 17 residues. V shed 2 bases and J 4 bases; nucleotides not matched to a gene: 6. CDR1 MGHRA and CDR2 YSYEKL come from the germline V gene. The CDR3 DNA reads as TGCGCCAGCAGCCAAACCGACAGGGGGACGTATAATTCACCCCTCCACTTT. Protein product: CASSQTDRGTYNSPLHF.

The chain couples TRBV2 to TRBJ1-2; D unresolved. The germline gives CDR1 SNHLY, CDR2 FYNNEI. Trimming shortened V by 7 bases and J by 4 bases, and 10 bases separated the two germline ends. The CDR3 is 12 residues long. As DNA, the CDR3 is TGTGCCAGCAAGGAAAGCGGCTATGGCTACACCTTC. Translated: CASKESGYGYTF.

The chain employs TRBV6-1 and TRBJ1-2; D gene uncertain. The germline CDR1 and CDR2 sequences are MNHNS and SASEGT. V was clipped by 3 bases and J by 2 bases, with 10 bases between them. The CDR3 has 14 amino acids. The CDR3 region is CASSENGPNYGYTF. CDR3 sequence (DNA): TGTGCCAGCAGTGAGAACGGCCCAAACTATGGCTACACCTTC.

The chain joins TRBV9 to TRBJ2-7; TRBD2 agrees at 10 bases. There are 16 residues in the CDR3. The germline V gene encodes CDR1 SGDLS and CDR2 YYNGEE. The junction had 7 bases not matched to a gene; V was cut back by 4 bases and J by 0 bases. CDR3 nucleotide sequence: TGTGCCAGCAGCCCAAGCGGGGGGGCACGCTCCTACGAGCAGTACTTC. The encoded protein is CASSPSGGARSYEQYF. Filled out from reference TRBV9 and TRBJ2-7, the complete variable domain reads DSGVTQTPKHLITATGQRVTLRCSPRSGDLSVYWYQQSLDQGLQFLIQYYNGEERAKGNILERFSAQQFPDLHSELNLSSLELGDSALYFCASSPSGGARSYEQYFGPGTRLTVT.

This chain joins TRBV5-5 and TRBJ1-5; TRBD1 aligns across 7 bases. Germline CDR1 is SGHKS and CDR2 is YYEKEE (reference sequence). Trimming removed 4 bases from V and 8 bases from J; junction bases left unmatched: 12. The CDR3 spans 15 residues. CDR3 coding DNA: TGTGCCAGCAGCGAAAACACAGGGGCGTCGGAGCCCCAGCATTTT. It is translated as CASSENTGASEPQHF.

CDR3 residues: CASSLGQRGSSYEQYF. The CDR3, as DNA: TGTGCCAGCAGTTTGGGTCAGCGGGGGTCATCCTACGAGCAGTACTTC. The rearrangement uses TRBV7-6 and TRBJ2-7; 8 bases are a match to TRBD2. Trimming cost V 6 bases and J 1 base; bases outside gene matches: 11. Germline values: CDR1 SGHVS, CDR2 FNYEAQ. The CDR3 totals 16 residues.

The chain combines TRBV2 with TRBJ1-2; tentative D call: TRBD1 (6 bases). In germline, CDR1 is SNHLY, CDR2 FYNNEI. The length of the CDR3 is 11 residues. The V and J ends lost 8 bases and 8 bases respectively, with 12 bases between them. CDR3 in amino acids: CASDSGEGYTF. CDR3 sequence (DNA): TGTGCCAGCGATTCAGGGGAGGGCTACACCTTC. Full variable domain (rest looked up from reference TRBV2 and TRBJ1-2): EPEVTQTPSHQVTQMGQEVILRCVPISNHLYFYWYRQILGQKVEFLVSFYNNEISEKSEIFDDQFSVERPDGSNFTLKIRSTKLEDSAMYFCASDSGEGYTFGSGTRLTVV.

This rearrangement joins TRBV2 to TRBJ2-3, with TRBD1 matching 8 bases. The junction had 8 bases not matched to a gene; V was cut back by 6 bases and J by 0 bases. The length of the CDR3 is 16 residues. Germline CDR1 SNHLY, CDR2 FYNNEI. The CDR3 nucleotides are TGTGCCAGCAGCGTACAGGGGGGAACTAGCACAGATACGCAGTATTTT. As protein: CASSVQGGTSTDTQYF.

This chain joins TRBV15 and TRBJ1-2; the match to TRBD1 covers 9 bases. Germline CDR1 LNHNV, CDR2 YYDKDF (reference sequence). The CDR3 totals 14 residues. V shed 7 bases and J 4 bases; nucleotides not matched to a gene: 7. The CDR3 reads CATTDRGALYGYTF. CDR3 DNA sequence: TGTGCCACCACCGACAGGGGGGCCCTCTATGGCTACACCTTC.

The CDR3 bases are TGCGCCAGCAGCCTAAGATCGGATTTGGGTAATGAAAAACTGTTTTTT. Its translation: CASSLRSDLGNEKLFF. The gene calls are TRBV4-3 and TRBJ1-4, with D hard to call. Per the germline V gene, CDR1 is LGHNA and CDR2 is YSLEER. V lost 4 bases, J lost 4 bases, and 16 bases lay in between. This CDR3 comprises 16 residues.

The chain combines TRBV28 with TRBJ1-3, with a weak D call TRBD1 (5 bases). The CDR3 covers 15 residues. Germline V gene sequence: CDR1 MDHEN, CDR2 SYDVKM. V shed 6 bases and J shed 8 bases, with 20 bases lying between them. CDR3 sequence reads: CASSPPIGAWDTIYF. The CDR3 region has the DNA TGTGCCAGCAGCCCTCCAATCGGGGCCTGGGACACCATATATTTT.

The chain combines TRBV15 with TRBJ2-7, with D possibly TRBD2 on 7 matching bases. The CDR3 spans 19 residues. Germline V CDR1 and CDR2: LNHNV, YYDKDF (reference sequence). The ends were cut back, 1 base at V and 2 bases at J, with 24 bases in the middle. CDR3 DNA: TGTGCCACCAGCAGAGTCGGGACACCGGCGGGGGCCTCCACCTACGAGCAGTACTTC. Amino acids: CATSRVGTPAGASTYEQYF.

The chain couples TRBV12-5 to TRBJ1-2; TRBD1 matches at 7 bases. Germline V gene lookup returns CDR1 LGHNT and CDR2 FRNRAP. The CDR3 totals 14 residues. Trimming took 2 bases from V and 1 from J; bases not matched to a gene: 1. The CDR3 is CASGLSGGNYGYTF. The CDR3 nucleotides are TGTGCTAGTGGTTTGTCAGGGGGTAACTATGGCTACACCTTC.